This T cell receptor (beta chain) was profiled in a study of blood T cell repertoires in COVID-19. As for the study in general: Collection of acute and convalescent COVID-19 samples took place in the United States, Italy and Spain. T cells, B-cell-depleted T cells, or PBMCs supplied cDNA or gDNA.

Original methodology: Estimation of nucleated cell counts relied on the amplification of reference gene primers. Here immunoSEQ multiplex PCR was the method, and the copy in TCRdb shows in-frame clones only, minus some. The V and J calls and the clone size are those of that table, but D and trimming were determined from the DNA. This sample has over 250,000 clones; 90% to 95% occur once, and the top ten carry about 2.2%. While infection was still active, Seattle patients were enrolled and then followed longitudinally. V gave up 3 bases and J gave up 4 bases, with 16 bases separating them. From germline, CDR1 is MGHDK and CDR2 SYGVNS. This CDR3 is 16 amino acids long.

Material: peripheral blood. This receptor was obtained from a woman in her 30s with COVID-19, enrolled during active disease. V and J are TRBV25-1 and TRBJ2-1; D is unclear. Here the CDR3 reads CASSDHEPGPYNEQFF. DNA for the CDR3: TGTGCCAGCAGTGATCATGAACCGGGTCCTTACAATGAGCAGTTCTTC.